A selection of T cell receptor beta chains follows, all from one sample in a study of blood T cell repertoires in COVID-19. Only in-frame clones appear in the TCRdb table, and some are missing; sequencing was by immunoSEQ multiplex PCR. The data hold some 400,000 clones, with around 87% observed a single time. The source material was peripheral blood. These TCRs come from a woman aged 55-75 years with COVID-19, enrolled during active disease. Each CDR3 is given with its conserved first and last residue. The order of the fields is J gene, V gene, clone size, D gene, CDR3 DNA, CDR3 protein. D genes are given only for firm matches. Clone size, where shown, is once, few, many, or a class for clones that have expanded.

>TRBJ1-1|TRBV6-1|.|TRBD1
TGTGCCAGCAGTGATTTGCGACAGGGGAACACTGAAGCTTTCTTT
CASSDLRQGNTEAFF
>TRBJ2-2|TRBV29-1|.|TRBD1
TGCAGCGCTAGTGGGACAGGGGGCGCGGGCACCGGGGAGCTGTTTTTT
CSASGTGGAGTGELFF
>TRBJ2-3|TRBV9|.|TRBD2
TGTGCCAGCAGCCGACTAGCGGAAACAGATACGCAGTATTTT
CASSRLAETDTQYF
>TRBJ2-1|TRBV9|once|.
TGTGCCAGCAGCGCCGGGACTCCCTTCTCCTACAATGAGCAGTTCTTC
CASSAGTPFSYNEQFF
>TRBJ1-3|TRBV11-2|few|TRBD1
TGTGCCAGCAGCACCCGGACAGGAACTCGAAACACCATATATTTT
CASSTRTGTRNTIYF
>TRBJ2-7|TRBV9|.|TRBD2
TGTGCCAGCACCCCCGGCGGGGGATACGAGCAGTACTTC
CASTPGGGYEQYF
>TRBJ2-7|TRBV5-1|.|TRBD1
TGCGCCAGCAGCTTAGCCCCGGGACAGGGGACCTACGAGCAGTACTTC
CASSLAPGQGTYEQYF
>TRBJ2-7|TRBV5-5|.|.
TGTGCCAGCAGCTTGGACCCGTCGGGTGAGCAGTACTTC
CASSLDPSGEQYF
>TRBJ1-4|TRBV10-3|.|TRBD1
TGTGCCATCAGTTCTATTAAGACAGGGGGGAATGAAAAACTGTTTTTT
CAISSIKTGGNEKLFF
>TRBJ1-2|TRBV3-1/TRBV3-2|.|.
TGTGCCAGCAGCGGCCAGGGAAAATATGGCTACACCTTC
CASSGQGKYGYTF
>TRBJ1-1|TRBV5-4|once|TRBD1
TGTGCCAGCAAATTAAACGGGGGGACAGGGGGAAGGAGGAACACTGAAGCTTTCTTT
CASKLNGGTGGRRNTEAFF
>TRBJ2-7|TRBV3-1/TRBV3-2|.|TRBD2
TGTGCCAGCAGCCGCGGGACTAGCGGGGGAGTGCAGGGCCAGTACTTC
CASSRGTSGGVQGQYF
>TRBJ2-7|TRBV9|.|TRBD2
TGTGCCAGCAGCGGAGAAGCGGGGAAGACCTACGAGCAGTACTTC
CASSGEAGKTYEQYF
>TRBJ1-5|TRBV19|.|.
TGTGCCAGTAAGGTTTCTGCAGGCAATAGCAATCAGCCCCAGCATTTT
CASKVSAGNSNQPQHF
>TRBJ2-2|TRBV19|.|.
TGTGCCAGTAGTATCCAGACCCAGGGCACCGGGGAGCTGTTTTTT
CASSIQTQGTGELFF
>TRBJ1-2|TRBV12-3/TRBV12-4|.|.
TGTGCCAGCAGTTCCGGTACAGCCTATGGCTACACCTTC
CASSSGTAYGYTF
>TRBJ1-4|TRBV12-3/TRBV12-4|.|.
TGTGCCAGCAGCCGGAATGAAAAACTGTTTTTT
CASSRNEKLFF
>TRBJ2-2|TRBV5-1|.|.
TGCGCCAGCAGCCGACAGACAATGAACACCGGGGAGCTGTTTTTT
CASSRQTMNTGELFF
>TRBJ1-5|TRBV30|.|TRBD1
TGTGCCTGGGGGCGGACAGGGGAAGCTCAGCCCCAGCATTTT
CAWGRTGEAQPQHF
>TRBJ2-2|TRBV7-3|.|TRBD1
TGTGCCAGCAGCCCGCAAAGGGGGACAGGGGGCTCCGGGGAGCTGTTTTTT
CASSPQRGTGGSGELFF
>TRBJ2-1|TRBV7-3|.|TRBD1
TGTGCCAGCAGCCTAGGGGGCCCAAGGGCGGATGAGCAGTTCTTC
CASSLGGPRADEQFF
>TRBJ2-7|TRBV18|once|TRBD1
TGTGCCAGCTCACCAACGACAGGGAGCTCCTACGAGCAGTACTTC
CASSPTTGSSYEQYF
>TRBJ2-1|TRBV7-3|.|TRBD1
TGTGCCAGCAGCTTGGGACAGGGGTCCTTTAAGGAGCAGTTCTTC
CASSLGQGSFKEQFF
>TRBJ1-3|TRBV6-5|.|.
TGTGCCAGCAAGAGTACTGGAAACACCATATATTTT
CASKSTGNTIYF
>TRBJ2-1|TRBV18|few|TRBD2
TGTGCCAGCTCACCTATAGGCACTAGCGGGGAGAATGAGCAGTTCTTC
CASSPIGTSGENEQFF
>TRBJ2-5|TRBV24-1|.|TRBD1
TGTGCCACCAGTGATCCCCCACACAGGGGTAAGGGAGAGACCCAGTACTTC
CATSDPPHRGKGETQYF
>TRBJ2-3|TRBV2|.|TRBD1
TGTGCCAGGGACAGGGGGCGCACAGATACGCAGTATTTT
CARDRGRTDTQYF
>TRBJ1-5|TRBV6-5|.|.
TGTGCCAGCAGTTTGAAGGGAGGCAGCAATCAGCCCCAGCATTTT
CASSLKGGSNQPQHF
>TRBJ2-5|TRBV28|.|.
TGTGCCAGCAGTTTTTCCGAAGAGACCCAGTACTTC
CASSFSEETQYF
>TRBJ2-5|TRBV6-2/TRBV6-3|.|.
TGTGCCAGCAGTAACTTGGCGACCCAGTACTTC
CASSNLATQYF
>TRBJ2-6|TRBV5-4|.|.
TGTGCCAGCAGCCTGGACGGGGGAGGCTCTGGGGCCAACGTCCTGACTTTC
CASSLDGGGSGANVLTF
>TRBJ1-5|TRBV6-6|.|TRBD1
TGTGCCAGCCGGGACAGGGGCGATAGCAATCAGCCCCAGCATTTT
CASRDRGDSNQPQHF
>TRBJ1-3|TRBV5-6|.|.
TGTGCCAGCAGCTTGGGTGGGACACTCGGAAACACCATATATTTT
CASSLGGTLGNTIYF
>TRBJ2-1|TRBV9|.|TRBD2
TGTGCCAGCAGCTCCTCCGGGACTAGTTTTGGGAATGAGCAGTTCTTC
CASSSSGTSFGNEQFF
>TRBJ1-1|TRBV2|once|TRBD1
TGTGCCAGCAGCGGGGACAGCAGTGGGGGGACTGAAGCTTTCTTT
CASSGDSSGGTEAFF
>TRBJ1-4|TRBV19|once|.
TGTGCCAGTAATCCAACGCGGACAACTAATGAAAAACTGTTTTTT
CASNPTRTTNEKLFF
>TRBJ2-2|TRBV7-9|once|.
TGTGCCAGCAGCTCCCTCTTGGCAGGGGTTACCGGGGAGCTGTTTTTT
CASSSLLAGVTGELFF
>TRBJ2-2|TRBV7-9|.|TRBD1
TGTGCCAGCAGCCCTACCGACAGGGGACTCACCGGGGAGCTGTTTTTT
CASSPTDRGLTGELFF
>TRBJ2-1|TRBV10-3|.|TRBD2
TGTGCCATCAGTGGAGGGCCTAGCGGCTACAATGAGCAGTTCTTC
CAISGGPSGYNEQFF
>TRBJ2-7|TRBV6-1|.|.
TGTGCCAGCAGTGAAGAGTATGGGAAGTGGACTTACGAGCAGTACTTC
CASSEEYGKWTYEQYF
>TRBJ1-1|TRBV11-3|.|TRBD1
TGTGCCAGCAGCCGGGACAGGGGCACTGAAGCTTTCTTT
CASSRDRGTEAFF
>TRBJ2-7|TRBV5-6|.|.
TGTGCCAGCAGCTTGGTCGGTGAGAGCTCCTACGAGCAGTACTTC
CASSLVGESSYEQYF
>TRBJ1-1|TRBV18|.|.
TGTGCCAGCTCACCACCTTTGGGGCTCGTGGAGAACACTGAAGCTTTCTTT
CASSPPLGLVENTEAFF
>TRBJ1-6|TRBV27|.|.
TGTGCCAGCAGCATTGCCGGGACTGGGACACCCCTCCACTTT
CASSIAGTGTPLHF
>TRBJ1-1|TRBV7-3|.|.
TGTGCCAGCAGCTTAAAGGGCCCAGGCGGGGGGGGCACTGAAGCTTTCTTT
CASSLKGPGGGGTEAFF
>TRBJ1-5|TRBV27|once|TRBD1
TGTGCCAGCAGTTCCAGGGGGCTAAGCAATCAGCCCCAGCATTTT
CASSSRGLSNQPQHF
>TRBJ2-4|TRBV3-1/TRBV3-2|.|.
TGTGCCAGCAGCCAAGAGCGCACTGCAGGAATAAACATTCAGTACTTC
CASSQERTAGINIQYF
>TRBJ1-6|TRBV5-5|.|.
TGTGCCAGCAGCTTGATAAATTCACCCCTCCACTTT
CASSLINSPLHF
>TRBJ2-7|TRBV27|few|.
TGTGCCAGCAGTTCCCGTTCCTCCGAGCAGTACTTC
CASSSRSSEQYF
>TRBJ1-1|TRBV18|.|.
TGTGCCAGCTCACCACCAGAGCTGAACACTGAAGCTTTCTTT
CASSPPELNTEAFF
>TRBJ2-4|TRBV18|.|.
TGTGCCAGCTCACCAAACGGACAGGCCAAAAACATTCAGTACTTC
CASSPNGQAKNIQYF
>TRBJ2-3|TRBV11-1|.|TRBD2
TGTGCCAGCAGCTTCGCGGGGGGCTCCACAGATACGCAGTATTTT
CASSFAGGSTDTQYF
>TRBJ2-5|TRBV7-3|.|TRBD2
TGTGCCAGCAGCTTAATCCCCCTCGAGGGCGGGGGGGCACAAGAGACCCAGTACTTC
CASSLIPLEGGGAQETQYF
>TRBJ1-5|TRBV19|.|.
TGTGCCAGTAGTATCAGCGGCCGGGATCAGCCCCAGCATTTT
CASSISGRDQPQHF
>TRBJ1-1|TRBV15|few|.
TGTGCCACCAGCTCCCCCTCCAGTGTACAGAAAGCTTTCTTT
CATSSPSSVQKAFF
>TRBJ1-1|TRBV6-5|.|.
TGTGCCAGCAGACGACAGGAGCTAAGGGCTGAAGCTTTCTTT
CASRRQELRAEAFF
>TRBJ2-7|TRBV10-3|.|TRBD1
TGTGCCATCAGAGGGGACAGTTTAACCAACGAGCAGTACTTC
CAIRGDSLTNEQYF
>TRBJ2-1|TRBV13|once|TRBD2
TGTGCCAGCAGCCCGCGGGGGGACAATGAGCAGTTCTTC
CASSPRGDNEQFF
>TRBJ1-2|TRBV10-3|.|TRBD1
TGTGCCATCAGTGAGCCTCGACTAGGGGACCCAGGGGGCTATGGCTACACCTTC
CAISEPRLGDPGGYGYTF
>TRBJ2-7|TRBV6-2/TRBV6-3|few|.
TGTGCCAGCAGTTTCCCCCCGGGCGAGCAGTACTTC
CASSFPPGEQYF